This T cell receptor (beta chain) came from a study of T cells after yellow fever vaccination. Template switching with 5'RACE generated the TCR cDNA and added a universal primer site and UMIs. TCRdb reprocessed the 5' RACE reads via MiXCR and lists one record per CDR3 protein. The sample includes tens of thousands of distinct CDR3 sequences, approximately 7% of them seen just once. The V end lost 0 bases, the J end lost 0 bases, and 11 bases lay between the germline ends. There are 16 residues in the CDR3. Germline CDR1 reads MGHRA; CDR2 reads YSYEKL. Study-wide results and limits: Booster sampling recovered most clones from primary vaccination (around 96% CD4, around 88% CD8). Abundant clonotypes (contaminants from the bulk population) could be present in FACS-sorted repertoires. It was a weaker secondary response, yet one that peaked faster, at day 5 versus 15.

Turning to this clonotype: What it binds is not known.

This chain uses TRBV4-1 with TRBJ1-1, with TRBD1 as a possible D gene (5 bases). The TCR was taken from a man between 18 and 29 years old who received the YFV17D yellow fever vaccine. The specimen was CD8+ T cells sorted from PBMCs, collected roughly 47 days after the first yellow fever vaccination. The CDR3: CASSQEPGTLNTEAFF. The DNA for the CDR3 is TGCGCCAGCAGCCAAGAACCCGGGACTCTGAACACTGAAGCTTTCTTT.